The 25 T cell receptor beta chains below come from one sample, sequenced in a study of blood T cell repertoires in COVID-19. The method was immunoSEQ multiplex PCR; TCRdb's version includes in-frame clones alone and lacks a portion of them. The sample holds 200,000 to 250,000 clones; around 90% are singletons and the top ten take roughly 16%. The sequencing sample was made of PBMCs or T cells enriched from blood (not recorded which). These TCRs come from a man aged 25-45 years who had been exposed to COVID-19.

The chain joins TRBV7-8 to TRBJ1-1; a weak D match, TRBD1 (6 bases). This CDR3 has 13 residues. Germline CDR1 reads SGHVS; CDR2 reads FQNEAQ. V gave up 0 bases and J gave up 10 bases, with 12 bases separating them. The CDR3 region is CASSLALRGVAFF. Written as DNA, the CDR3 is TGTGCCAGCAGCTTAGCTCTCAGGGGTGTAGCTTTCTTT.

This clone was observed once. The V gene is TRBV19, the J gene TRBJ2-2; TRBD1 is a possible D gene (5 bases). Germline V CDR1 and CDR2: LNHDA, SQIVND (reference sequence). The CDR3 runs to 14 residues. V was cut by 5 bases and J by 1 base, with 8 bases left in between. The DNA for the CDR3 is TGTGCCAGTAGTCTGACAGAGAACACCGGGGAGCTGTTTTTT. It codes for CASSLTENTGELFF. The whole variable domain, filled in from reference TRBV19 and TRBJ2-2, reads DGGITQSPKYLFRKEGQNVTLSCEQNLNHDAMYWYRQDPGQGLRLIYYSQIVNDFQKGDIAEGYSVSREKKESFPLTVTSAQKNPTAFYLCASSLTENTGELFFGEGSRLTVL.

CDR3 protein: CASHQTSGEDNEQFF. CDR3 DNA: TGTGCCAGTCACCAGACTAGCGGGGAGGACAATGAGCAGTTCTTC. The chain joins TRBV19 to TRBJ2-1, with 11 bases that match TRBD2. V lost 8 bases and J lost 5; bases outside the gene matches: 8. The CDR3 has 15 residues. Germline lookup yields CDR1 LNHDA and CDR2 SQIVND (reference sequence).

This chain's CDR3 is CASLGTAFSYGYTF. CDR3 coding DNA: TGTGCCAGCCTCGGGACAGCATTTTCCTATGGCTACACCTTC. The genes are TRBV19 and TRBJ1-2; TRBD1 agrees at 7 bases. Germline trimming cut 9 bases from V and 4 bases from J; bases unmatched to any gene: 11. CDR3 length equals 14 residues. From germline, CDR1 is LNHDA and CDR2 SQIVND (reference sequence).

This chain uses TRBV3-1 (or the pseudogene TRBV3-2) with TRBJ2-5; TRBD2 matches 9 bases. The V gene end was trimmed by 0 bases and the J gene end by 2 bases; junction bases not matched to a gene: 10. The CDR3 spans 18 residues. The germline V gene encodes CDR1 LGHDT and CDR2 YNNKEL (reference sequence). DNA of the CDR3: TGTGCCAGCAGCCAAGATCGTTGGGGCGGGGGGGTACAAGAGACCCAGTACTTC. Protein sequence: CASSQDRWGGGVQETQYF.

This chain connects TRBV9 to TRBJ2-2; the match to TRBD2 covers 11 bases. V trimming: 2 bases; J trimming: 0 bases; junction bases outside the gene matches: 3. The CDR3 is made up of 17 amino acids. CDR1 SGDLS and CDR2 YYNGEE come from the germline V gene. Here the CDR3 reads CASSVTSGEPNTGELFF. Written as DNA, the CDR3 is TGTGCCAGCAGCGTGACTAGCGGGGAGCCGAACACCGGGGAGCTGTTTTTT.

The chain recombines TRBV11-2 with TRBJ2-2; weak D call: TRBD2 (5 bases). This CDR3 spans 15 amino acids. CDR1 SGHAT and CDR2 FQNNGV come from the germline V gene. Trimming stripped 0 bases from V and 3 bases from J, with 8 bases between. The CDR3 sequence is CASSLDGGYTGELFF. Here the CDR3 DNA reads TGTGCCAGCAGCTTAGACGGAGGCTACACCGGGGAGCTGTTTTTT.

CDR3 DNA sequence: TGCAGCGCTCAAAGACCGGGCTCTGGAAACACCATATATTTT. Protein: CSAQRPGSGNTIYF. The chain is built from TRBV29-1 and TRBJ1-3; D remains ambiguous. The CDR3 sequence is 14 residues long. V lost 7 bases and J lost 0, with 13 bases in between. The germline V gene encodes CDR1 SQVTM and CDR2 ANQGSEA.

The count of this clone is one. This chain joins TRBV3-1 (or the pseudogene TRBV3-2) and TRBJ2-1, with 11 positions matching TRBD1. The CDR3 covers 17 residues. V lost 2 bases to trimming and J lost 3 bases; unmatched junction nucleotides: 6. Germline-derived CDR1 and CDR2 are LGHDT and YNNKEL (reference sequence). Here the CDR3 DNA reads TGTGCCAGCAGCCAAATCGCCGGGACAGGGGGCTACAATGAGCAGTTCTTC. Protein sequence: CASSQIAGTGGYNEQFF.

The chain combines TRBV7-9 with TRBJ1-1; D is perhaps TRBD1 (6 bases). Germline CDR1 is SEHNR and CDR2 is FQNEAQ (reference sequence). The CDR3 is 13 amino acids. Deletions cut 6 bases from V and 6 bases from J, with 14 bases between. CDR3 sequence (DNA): TGTGCCAGCAGACCGCAGGGGCCTCCTGAAGCTTTCTTT. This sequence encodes CASRPQGPPEAFF.

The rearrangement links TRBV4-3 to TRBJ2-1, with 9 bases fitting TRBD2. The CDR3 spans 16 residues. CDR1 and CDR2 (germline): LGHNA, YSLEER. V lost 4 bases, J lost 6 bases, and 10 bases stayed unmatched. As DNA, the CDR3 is TGCGCCAGCAGCCGCATTGCGGGGGGGCCCATCAATGAGCAGTTCTTC. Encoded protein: CASSRIAGGPINEQFF.

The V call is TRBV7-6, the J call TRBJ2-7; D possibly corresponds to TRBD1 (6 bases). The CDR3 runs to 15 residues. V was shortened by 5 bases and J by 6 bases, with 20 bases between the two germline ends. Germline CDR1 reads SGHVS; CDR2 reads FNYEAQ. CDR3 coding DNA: TGTGCCAGCAGCCATGTAGCTGGGGGCGAATTCGAGCAGTACTTC. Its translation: CASSHVAGGEFEQYF.

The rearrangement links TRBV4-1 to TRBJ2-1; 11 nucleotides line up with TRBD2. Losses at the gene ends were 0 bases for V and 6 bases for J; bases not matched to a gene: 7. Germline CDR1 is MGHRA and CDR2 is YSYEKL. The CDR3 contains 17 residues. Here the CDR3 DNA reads TGCGCCAGCAGCCAAGACGATAGCGGGGGGGCACGCAATGAGCAGTTCTTC. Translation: CASSQDDSGGARNEQFF.

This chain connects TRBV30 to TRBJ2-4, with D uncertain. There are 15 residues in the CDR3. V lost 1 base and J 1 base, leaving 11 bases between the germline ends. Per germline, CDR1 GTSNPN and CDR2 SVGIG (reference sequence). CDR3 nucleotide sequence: TGTGCCTGGAGTGGATCCTCCGGGGCCAAAAACATTCAGTACTTC. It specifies CAWSGSSGAKNIQYF.

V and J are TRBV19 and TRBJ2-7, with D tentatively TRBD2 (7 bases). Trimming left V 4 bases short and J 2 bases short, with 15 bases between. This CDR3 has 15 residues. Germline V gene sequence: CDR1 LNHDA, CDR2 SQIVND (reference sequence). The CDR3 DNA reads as TGTGCCAGTAGTAACCCGGGGGGCACCACCTACGAGCAGTACTTC. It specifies CASSNPGGTTYEQYF.

In DNA form, the CDR3 reads TGTGCCAGCAGCTGGAGTAAGGGGGACACCATATATTTT. Encoded protein: CASSWSKGDTIYF. The chain is built from TRBV7-2 and TRBJ1-3, with D perhaps TRBD1 (6 bases). The CDR3 is made up of 13 amino acids. Germline-derived CDR1 and CDR2 are SGHTA and FQGNSA. V was trimmed by 4 bases and J by 8 bases, leaving 12 bases between them.

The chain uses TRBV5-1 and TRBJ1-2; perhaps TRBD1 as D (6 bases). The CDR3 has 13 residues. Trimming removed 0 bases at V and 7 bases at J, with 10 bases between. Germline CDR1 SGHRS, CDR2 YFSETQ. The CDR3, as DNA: TGCGCCAGCAGCTTGGAGGGGGTTGGTGGCTACACCTTC. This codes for CASSLEGVGGYTF.

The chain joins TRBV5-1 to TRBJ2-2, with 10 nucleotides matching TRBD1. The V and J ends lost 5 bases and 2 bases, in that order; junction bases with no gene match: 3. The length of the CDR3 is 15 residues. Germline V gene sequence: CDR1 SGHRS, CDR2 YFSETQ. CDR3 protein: CASRTGGGNTGELFF. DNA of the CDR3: TGCGCCAGCAGGACAGGGGGCGGAAACACCGGGGAGCTGTTTTTT.

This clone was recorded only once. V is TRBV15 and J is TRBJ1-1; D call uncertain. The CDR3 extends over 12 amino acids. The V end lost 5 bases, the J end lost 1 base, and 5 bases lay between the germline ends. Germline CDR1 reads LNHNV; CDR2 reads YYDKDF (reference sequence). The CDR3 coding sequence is TGTGCCACCAGCCCCAGGAACACTGAAGCTTTCTTT. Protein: CATSPRNTEAFF.

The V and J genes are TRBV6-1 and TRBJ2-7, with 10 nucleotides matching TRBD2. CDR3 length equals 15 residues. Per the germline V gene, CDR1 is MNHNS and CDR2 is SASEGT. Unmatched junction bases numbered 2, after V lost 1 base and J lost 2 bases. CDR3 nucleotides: TGTGCCAGCAGTGAAGAGCGGGGGGGCCCCTACGAGCAGTACTTC. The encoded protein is CASSEERGGPYEQYF.

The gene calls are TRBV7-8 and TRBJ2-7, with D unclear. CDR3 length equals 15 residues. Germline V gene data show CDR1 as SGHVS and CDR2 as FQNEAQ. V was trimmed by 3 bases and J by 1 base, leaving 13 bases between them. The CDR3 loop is CASSFLEVGSYEQYF. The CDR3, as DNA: TGTGCCAGCAGCTTCCTCGAGGTGGGTTCCTACGAGCAGTACTTC.

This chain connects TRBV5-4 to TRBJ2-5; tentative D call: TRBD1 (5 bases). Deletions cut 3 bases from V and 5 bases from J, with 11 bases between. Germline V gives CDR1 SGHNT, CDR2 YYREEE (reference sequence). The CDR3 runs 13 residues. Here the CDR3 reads CASSSQGFETQYF. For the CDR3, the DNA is TGTGCCAGCAGCTCGCAGGGCTTCGAGACCCAGTACTTC.

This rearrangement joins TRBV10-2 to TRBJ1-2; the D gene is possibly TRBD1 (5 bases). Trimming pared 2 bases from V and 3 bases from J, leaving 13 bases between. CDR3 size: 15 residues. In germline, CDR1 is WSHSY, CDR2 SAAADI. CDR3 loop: CASSERGQDHYGYTF. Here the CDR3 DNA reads TGCGCCAGCAGTGAGAGGGGCCAGGATCACTATGGCTACACCTTC.

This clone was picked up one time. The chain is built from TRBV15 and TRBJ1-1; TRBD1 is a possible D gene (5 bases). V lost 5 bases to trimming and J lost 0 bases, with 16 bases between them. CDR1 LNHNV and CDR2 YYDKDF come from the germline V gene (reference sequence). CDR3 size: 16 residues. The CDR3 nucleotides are TGTGCCACCAGCCCAGGGACTGTGTCGGTGAACACTGAAGCTTTCTTT. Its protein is CATSPGTVSVNTEAFF.

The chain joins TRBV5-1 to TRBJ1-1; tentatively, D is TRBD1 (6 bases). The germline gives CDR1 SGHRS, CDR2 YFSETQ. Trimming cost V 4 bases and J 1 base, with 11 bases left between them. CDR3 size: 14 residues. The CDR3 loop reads CASSEGHKNTEAFF. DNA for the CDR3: TGCGCCAGCAGCGAGGGACATAAGAACACTGAAGCTTTCTTT.